Listed below are T cell receptor beta chains from one sample, sequenced in a study of blood T cell repertoires in COVID-19. TCRdb's table, derived via immunoSEQ multiplex PCR, lists solely in-frame clones and lacks some. The sample holds around 450,000 clones, around 90% seen once. Sequencing input: PBMCs or T cells enriched from blood (not recorded which). These receptors all come from a woman under 30 with acute COVID-19. Both conserved end residues are part of each CDR3. D genes are given only for firm matches. Clone size is given for some rows only: seen once, a few or many times, or a class if the clone is expanded.

14	TRBV2	.	TRBJ1-2	TRBD1	CASSPRGTDYGYTF	TGTGCCAGCAGCCCGAGGGGGACAGACTATGGCTACACCTTC
14	TRBV10-3	once	TRBJ2-7	TRBD2	CAISSGRAVYEQYF	TGTGCCATCAGCAGCGGGAGGGCCGTGTACGAGCAGTACTTC
12	TRBV6-5	.	TRBJ1-5	TRBD1	CASKTGRQPQHF	TGTGCCAGCAAGACAGGGCGACAGCCCCAGCATTTT
15	TRBV6-5	.	TRBJ1-2	.	CASSDWTGTNYGYTF	TGTGCCAGCAGCGACTGGACTGGAACTAACTATGGCTACACCTTC
14	TRBV9	.	TRBJ2-2	.	CASSVRGGVGELFF	TGTGCCAGCAGCGTACGGGGTGGGGTAGGGGAGCTGTTTTTT
16	TRBV27	.	TRBJ2-7	.	CASRRVGALGSYEQYF	TGTGCCAGCAGACGAGTTGGGGCTTTGGGCTCCTACGAGCAGTACTTC
14	TRBV5-8	.	TRBJ2-1	TRBD1	CASTLLAGGLEQFF	TGTGCCAGCACCCTCCTAGCAGGGGGCCTTGAGCAGTTCTTC
11	TRBV28	.	TRBJ1-4	.	CASSTGEKLFF	TGTGCCAGCAGTACGGGGGAAAAACTGTTTTTT
13	TRBV7-8	.	TRBJ2-1	.	CASSLDSSREQFF	TGTGCCAGCAGCTTGGACTCCTCCCGTGAGCAGTTCTTC
16	TRBV11-2	.	TRBJ2-5	TRBD1	CASSLGGQAGVETQYF	TGTGCCAGCAGCTTAGGGGGACAGGCAGGGGTAGAGACCCAGTACTTC
14	TRBV4-2	.	TRBJ2-3	.	CAIAIGAPADTQYF	TGTGCCATCGCGATAGGGGCCCCAGCAGATACGCAGTATTTT
14	TRBV3-1/TRBV3-2	.	TRBJ1-5	.	CASSQDTRRSPQHF	TGTGCCAGCAGCCAGGACACCCGTCGATCGCCCCAGCATTTT
15	TRBV7-2	.	TRBJ2-1	TRBD2	CASSNSGSGYNEQFF	TGTGCCAGCAGCAACAGCGGGAGTGGGTACAATGAGCAGTTCTTC
11	TRBV15	.	TRBJ1-1	.	CATSMGDLVFF	TGTGCCACCAGCATGGGAGATCTTGTTTTCTTT
13	TRBV12-3/TRBV12-4	.	TRBJ1-1	.	CASSWGQNTEAFF	TGTGCCAGCAGTTGGGGCCAGAACACTGAAGCTTTCTTT
14	TRBV7-9	.	TRBJ1-1	.	CASSPQGFNTEAFF	TGTGCCAGCAGCCCTCAGGGATTTAACACTGAAGCTTTCTTT
14	TRBV3-1/TRBV3-2	.	TRBJ1-2	TRBD1	CASSQGQGGGGYTF	TGTGCCAGCAGCCAGGGACAGGGGGGAGGTGGCTACACCTTC
15	TRBV6-2/TRBV6-3	few	TRBJ2-5	.	CASSESGMRQETQYF	TGTGCCAGCAGCGAGTCGGGTATGAGGCAAGAGACCCAGTACTTC
13	TRBV11-2	.	TRBJ1-1	.	CASSKQGDTEAFF	TGTGCCAGCAGCAAACAGGGTGACACTGAAGCTTTCTTT
17	TRBV19	few	TRBJ2-3	.	CASSPRLDSTGTDTQYF	TGTGCCAGTAGTCCCCGACTAGACTCCACTGGCACAGATACGCAGTATTTT
15	TRBV7-9	.	TRBJ2-5	.	CASSLAPQPQETQYF	TGTGCCAGCAGCTTAGCGCCACAGCCTCAAGAGACCCAGTACTTC
12	TRBV29-1	.	TRBJ2-1	TRBD1	CSGRSGGVEQFF	TGCAGCGGTCGGTCAGGGGGCGTTGAGCAGTTCTTC
14	TRBV6-5	once	TRBJ2-5	.	CASSPLPQSGTQYF	TGTGCCAGCAGCCCGTTACCGCAGTCGGGGACCCAGTACTTC
12	TRBV12-3/TRBV12-4	.	TRBJ1-6	.	CASSKGFESLHF	TGTGCCAGCAGTAAGGGGTTTGAGTCCCTCCACTTT
15	TRBV5-6	.	TRBJ2-7	TRBD1	CASSSKDRGRTEQYF	TGTGCCAGCAGCTCCAAGGACAGGGGGCGCACCGAGCAGTACTTC
13	TRBV28	few	TRBJ1-1	.	CASQFGVNTEAFF	TGTGCCAGCCAATTCGGGGTGAACACTGAAGCTTTCTTT
17	TRBV9	.	TRBJ1-3	TRBD1	CASSNPSQGASGNTIYF	TGTGCCAGCAGCAACCCTTCCCAGGGGGCCTCTGGAAACACCATATATTTT
13	TRBV5-6	once	TRBJ2-7	TRBD1	CASSWDRFGEQYF	TGTGCCAGCAGCTGGGACAGGTTCGGAGAGCAGTACTTC
11	TRBV29-1	.	TRBJ2-3	.	CSVDRLETQYF	TGCAGCGTCGACCGACTAGAGACGCAGTATTTT
15	TRBV6-6	.	TRBJ1-5	TRBD1	CASRRQGVPNQPQHF	TGTGCCAGCAGGCGACAGGGGGTACCCAATCAGCCCCAGCATTTT
16	TRBV3-1/TRBV3-2	.	TRBJ2-2	TRBD1	CASSQETGEYTGELFF	TGTGCCAGCAGCCAAGAGACAGGGGAATATACCGGGGAGCTGTTTTTT
14	TRBV7-3	.	TRBJ2-2	TRBD1	CASSPGGNTGELFF	TGTGCCAGCAGCCCAGGGGGGAACACCGGGGAGCTGTTTTTT
13	TRBV19	.	TRBJ1-2	.	CASSIITDYGYTF	TGTGCCAGTAGTATAATAACAGACTATGGCTACACCTTC
17	TRBV5-1	once	TRBJ2-2	.	CASSLHMQGGNTGELFF	TGCGCCAGCAGCTTGCATATGCAGGGCGGGAACACCGGGGAGCTGTTTTTT
11	TRBV2	.	TRBJ1-1	TRBD1	CASQTGAEAFF	TGTGCCAGCCAGACAGGGGCTGAAGCTTTCTTT
15	TRBV9	.	TRBJ1-5	TRBD1	CASSGGTGGNQPQHF	TGTGCCAGCAGCGGCGGGACAGGGGGCAATCAGCCCCAGCATTTT
14	TRBV5-1	.	TRBJ2-7	.	CASSLQEPSYEQYF	TGCGCCAGCAGCTTGCAGGAACCTTCCTACGAGCAGTACTTC
14	TRBV4-2	few	TRBJ1-1	.	CASSPLLGGTEAFF	TGTGCCAGCAGCCCCCTACTGGGGGGCACTGAAGCTTTCTTT
13	TRBV2	.	TRBJ2-1	TRBD2	CASRRDYINEQFF	TGTGCCAGCCGCCGGGACTATATTAATGAGCAGTTCTTC
15	TRBV9	once	TRBJ2-1	TRBD1	CASSDPTGGFNEQFF	TGTGCCAGCAGCGACCCGACAGGGGGATTCAATGAGCAGTTCTTC
15	TRBV6-5	.	TRBJ2-7	TRBD2	CASSYIAGSSYEQYF	TGTGCCAGCAGTTACATAGCGGGTAGCTCCTACGAGCAGTACTTC
14	TRBV13	.	TRBJ2-7	.	CASSLGRRTYEQYF	TGTGCCAGCAGCTTAGGTCGCAGAACCTACGAGCAGTACTTC
12	TRBV28	.	TRBJ2-3	.	CASLSGTDTQYF	TGTGCCAGCCTGTCAGGGACAGATACGCAGTATTTT
13	TRBV12-3/TRBV12-4	.	TRBJ2-1	.	CASGRRDYNEQFF	TGTGCCAGCGGCCGGCGGGACTACAATGAGCAGTTCTTC
13	TRBV11-2	.	TRBJ1-1	TRBD1	CASSLFRDSEAFF	TGTGCCAGCAGCTTATTCCGGGACAGCGAAGCTTTCTTT
15	TRBV6-5	once	TRBJ2-2	TRBD1	CASSLGQGNTGELFF	TGTGCCAGCAGTTTGGGACAGGGGAACACCGGGGAGCTGTTTTTT
17	TRBV7-2	.	TRBJ2-1	TRBD2	CASSLVSWTSGSNEQFF	TGTGCCAGCAGCTTAGTTTCCTGGACTAGCGGGAGTAATGAGCAGTTCTTC
18	TRBV28	.	TRBJ1-2	TRBD1	CASSLWAALRQGAYGYTF	TGTGCCAGCAGTTTATGGGCCGCCTTAAGACAGGGGGCGTATGGCTACACCTTC
12	TRBV7-6	few	TRBJ1-1	.	CASSPVGLEAFF	TGTGCCAGCAGCCCCGTGGGGCTTGAAGCTTTCTTT
15	TRBV18	once	TRBJ1-5	.	CASSPGGQGGQPQHF	TGTGCCAGCTCACCGGGAGGGCAGGGTGGTCAGCCCCAGCATTTT
17	TRBV7-3	.	TRBJ2-2	.	CASSLNQDSANTGELFF	TGTGCCAGCAGCTTAAATCAGGACTCCGCGAACACCGGGGAGCTGTTTTTT
15	TRBV2	.	TRBJ2-3	TRBD2	CASSELSGGAGTQYF	TGTGCCAGCAGTGAACTTAGCGGGGGGGCGGGTACGCAGTATTTT
12	TRBV3-1/TRBV3-2	.	TRBJ1-3	.	CASSHRPTAIYF	TGTGCCAGCAGCCATCGCCCGACAGCCATATATTTT
15	TRBV28	.	TRBJ2-7	TRBD2	CASSLERDLDYEQYF	TGTGCCAGCAGTCTGGAGCGGGATTTAGACTACGAGCAGTACTTC
13	TRBV7-2	.	TRBJ1-1	.	CASSGGQNTEAFF	TGTGCCAGCAGCGGCGGACAGAACACTGAAGCTTTCTTT
13	TRBV5-4	.	TRBJ1-1	.	CASSWVSGTEAFF	TGTGCCAGCAGCTGGGTCTCGGGTACTGAAGCTTTCTTT
15	TRBV4-1	.	TRBJ1-5	.	CASSQDDRGNQPQHF	TGCGCCAGCAGCCAAGATGATAGAGGCAATCAGCCCCAGCATTTT
14	TRBV6-5	.	TRBJ1-4	.	CASSPTGFQEKLFF	TGTGCCAGCAGCCCCACAGGGTTTCAGGAAAAACTGTTTTTT
15	TRBV3-1/TRBV3-2	.	TRBJ2-3	.	CASSQYGTHTDTQYF	TGTGCCAGCAGCCAATATGGGACACACACAGATACGCAGTATTTT